What follows is one T cell receptor (beta chain) and its context. TCRdb re-called the 5' RACE reads with MiXCR, one entry per CDR3 protein. The sample gives 500,000 or so distinct CDR3 sequences, 22% of which show up once; about 0.91% is in the top ten. These data belong to a study of identical twins. V shed 6 bases and J 10 bases; nucleotides not matched to a gene: 11. In germline, CDR1 is SQVTM, CDR2 ANQGSEA. The CDR3 contains 13 residues. This same sample was also part of a study on T cells expressing NK-cell markers.

This chain links TRBV29-1 with TRBJ2-3; TRBD1 agrees at 9 bases. This receptor was identified in a woman younger than 30 in good health. Sequenced material: CD4+ T cells sorted from blood. The CDR3, as DNA: TGCAGCGTGGGGGGACAGGGTACGATCGCGCAGTATTTT. Protein sequence: CSVGGQGTIAQYF.